This T cell receptor beta chain derives from a study of shared clonotypes between healthy human individuals. The study's findings and limits: The sampled material consisted only of blood, and tissue repertoires are likely to differ.

When replicate PCRs were run on sorted subsets, they used around 0.2 ug DNA, about 30,000 T cell genomes. Using immunoSEQ multiplex PCR, the repertoire was profiled, and TCRdb retains in-frame clones only, with some absent. This sample carries approximately 2,200,000 clones, 90% to 95% of them seen once, and the ten largest clones take more than 1.5%. CD45RO-negative cells were positively selected for CCR7, leaving out terminally differentiated effector memory CD45RA+ cells. Each sample came from a Caucasian adult donor living in Nashville, Tennessee. The count of this clone is one. The antigen is undetermined. The sample was naive CD8+ T cells from PBMCs. This clonotype originated in a young man in good health. Some clones in this sample may be carry-over from other donors' samples.

In nucleotides, the CDR3 is TGTGCCAGTAGTCTATTACCCCCTGTGGAGGGAGAGAATGGCTACACCTTC. Protein product: CASSLLPPVEGENGYTF. The chain combines TRBV19 with TRBJ1-2, with D uncertain. V was trimmed by 5 bases and J by 6 bases, leaving 25 bases between them. Germline V lookup: CDR1 LNHDA, CDR2 SQIVND (reference sequence). This CDR3 has 17 residues.